Listed below are T cell receptor beta chains from one sample, sequenced in a study of blood T cell repertoires in COVID-19. Sequencing was performed with immunoSEQ multiplex PCR; in TCRdb, only in-frame clones are kept and a portion is missing. The sample includes tens of thousands of clones, 80% to 85% of them seen just once. Sequencing was done on a sample of peripheral blood. These receptors originate from a human donor with acute or convalescent COVID-19. The donor label of this sample is uncertain. CDR3s include the opening cysteine and the closing phenylalanine or tryptophan. Each record gives: V gene, clone size, D gene, J gene, CDR3 DNA, CDR3 protein. D genes are given only for firm matches. Where a row states a size, it is once, few, many or the class of an expanded clone; other rows omit it.

V gene: TRBV30; clone size: few; D gene: TRBD2; J gene: TRBJ2-1; CDR3 DNA: TGTGCCTGGAGTACGGGTGCGGGAGTGTACAATGAGCAGTTCTTC; CDR3 protein: CAWSTGAGVYNEQFF
V gene: TRBV9; clone size: .; D gene: .; J gene: TRBJ1-5; CDR3 DNA: TGTGCCAGCAGCCCCCTTGGGGGGAACGGGCCCCAGCATTTT; CDR3 protein: CASSPLGGNGPQHF
V gene: TRBV30; clone size: .; D gene: TRBD2; J gene: TRBJ2-1; CDR3 DNA: TGTGCCTGGAGTGGGACTAGCGGGAGTGAGCAGTTCTTC; CDR3 protein: CAWSGTSGSEQFF
V gene: TRBV10-2; clone size: .; D gene: .; J gene: TRBJ1-2; CDR3 DNA: TGCGCCAGCAGTGAGCGAGACAGAAATGGCTACACCTTC; CDR3 protein: CASSERDRNGYTF
V gene: TRBV2; clone size: .; D gene: .; J gene: TRBJ1-1; CDR3 DNA: TGTGCCAGCAGCAATCAGGGGATCACTGAAGCTTTCTTT; CDR3 protein: CASSNQGITEAFF
V gene: TRBV28; clone size: .; D gene: .; J gene: TRBJ1-4; CDR3 DNA: TGTGCCAGCAGTACCAACAGAAACCTTTTAAATGAAAAACTGTTTTTT; CDR3 protein: CASSTNRNLLNEKLFF
V gene: TRBV30; clone size: once; D gene: .; J gene: TRBJ2-5; CDR3 DNA: TGTGCCTGGGCGCGGGCGTTCCAAGAGACCCAGTACTTC; CDR3 protein: CAWARAFQETQYF
V gene: TRBV18; clone size: .; D gene: .; J gene: TRBJ2-7; CDR3 DNA: TGTGCCAGCTCACCCTTGGGCACAACCTACGAGCAGTACTTC; CDR3 protein: CASSPLGTTYEQYF
V gene: TRBV23-1; clone size: .; D gene: TRBD2; J gene: TRBJ2-3; CDR3 DNA: TGCGCCAGCAGTCGGCTCCTGGGGTTACTAGCGGGGGGGCCCTTTCCCACAGATACGCAGTATTTT; CDR3 protein: CASSRLLGLLAGGPFPTDTQYF
V gene: TRBV28; clone size: .; D gene: .; J gene: TRBJ2-7; CDR3 DNA: TGTGCCAGCAGTTTAAAGGGGGTATCCTACGAGCAGTACTTC; CDR3 protein: CASSLKGVSYEQYF
V gene: TRBV11-2; clone size: .; D gene: TRBD2; J gene: TRBJ2-3; CDR3 DNA: TGTGCCAGCAGCTTAGAGGGACTAGCGGCCGGCACAGATACGCAGTATTTT; CDR3 protein: CASSLEGLAAGTDTQYF